The table lists the clone carrying this TCR beta chain with a count of one. Its antigen is unidentified. These data are taken from a study of cytomegalovirus exposure and HLA in healthy donors. Study context: One earlier analysis, a look at roughly 180 million T cells, found about 110 million unique TCR beta sequences.

The PCR made use of 60 Vbeta and 13 Jbeta primers. The method was immunoSEQ multiplex PCR; TCRdb's version includes in-frame clones alone and lacks a portion of them. The data show roughly 110,000 clones, with roughly 80% seen just once and 2% to 2.5% held by the top ten. Study results and caveats: For most TCR beta V segments, an earlier analysis put the productive rate at about 87% or about 30% of the time. For most subjects, TCR beta sequences were reported to predict HLA-A and HLA-B alleles with accuracy.

Trimming stripped 1 base from V and 0 bases from J, with 13 bases between. This CDR3 has 16 residues. Per germline, CDR1 PRHDT and CDR2 FYEKMQ (reference sequence). This rearrangement joins TRBV13 to TRBJ2-7; weak D call: TRBD1 (6 bases). This clonotype was obtained from a man between 25 and 39 years old in good health and CMV-seronegative. Input material: PBMCs. The chain's CDR3 is CASSLVNNRASYEQYF. In DNA, the CDR3 is TGTGCCAGCAGCTTAGTCAATAACAGGGCCTCCTACGAGCAGTACTTC.